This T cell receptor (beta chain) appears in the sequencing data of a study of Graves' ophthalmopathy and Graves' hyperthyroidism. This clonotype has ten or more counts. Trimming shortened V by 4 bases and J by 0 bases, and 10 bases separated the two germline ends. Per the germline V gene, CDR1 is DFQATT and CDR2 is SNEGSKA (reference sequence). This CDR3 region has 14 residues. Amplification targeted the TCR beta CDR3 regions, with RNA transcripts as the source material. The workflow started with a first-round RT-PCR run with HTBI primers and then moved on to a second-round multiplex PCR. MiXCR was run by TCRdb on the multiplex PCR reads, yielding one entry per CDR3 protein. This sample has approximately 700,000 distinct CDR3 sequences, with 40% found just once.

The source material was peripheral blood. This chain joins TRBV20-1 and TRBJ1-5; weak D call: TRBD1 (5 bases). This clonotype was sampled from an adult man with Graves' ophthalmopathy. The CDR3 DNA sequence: TGCAGTGCTACTCCAGGGTATAGCAATCAGCCCCAGCATTTT. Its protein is CSATPGYSNQPQHF.